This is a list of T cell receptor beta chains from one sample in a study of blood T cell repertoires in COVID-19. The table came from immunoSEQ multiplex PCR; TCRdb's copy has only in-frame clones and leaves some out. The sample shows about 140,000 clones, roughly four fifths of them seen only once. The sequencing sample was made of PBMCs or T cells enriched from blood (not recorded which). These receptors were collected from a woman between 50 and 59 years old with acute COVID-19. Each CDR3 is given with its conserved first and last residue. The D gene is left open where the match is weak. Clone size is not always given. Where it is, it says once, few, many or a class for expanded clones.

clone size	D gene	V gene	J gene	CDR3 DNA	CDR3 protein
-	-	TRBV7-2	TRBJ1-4	TGTGCCAGCAGCCGCGGACAGCAGCCTGAAAAACTGTTTTTT	CASSRGQQPEKLFF
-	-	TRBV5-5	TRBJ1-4	TGTGCCAGCAGCTTGGTAGCCGACAGCTTGACTGCAACTAATGAAAAACTGTTTTTT	CASSLVADSLTATNEKLFF
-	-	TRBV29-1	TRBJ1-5	TGCAGCGTTGAAGGTCAGTTTGTCAATCAGCCCCAGCATTTT	CSVEGQFVNQPQHF
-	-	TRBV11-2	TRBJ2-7	TGTGCCAGCAGCTTGGGCATGACCTACGAGCAGTACTTC	CASSLGMTYEQYF
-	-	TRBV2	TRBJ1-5	TGTGCCAGCAGAGCAGGGGTAGTGTCAGCCCCAGCATTT	CASRAGVVSAPAF
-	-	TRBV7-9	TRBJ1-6	TGTGCCAGCAGCTCCTCCCGACCCAGGGATTCACCCCTCCACTTT	CASSSSRPRDSPLHF
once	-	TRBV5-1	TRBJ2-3	TGCGCCAGCACCCAGGGGCTCCCCACAGATACGCAGTATTTT	CASTQGLPTDTQYF
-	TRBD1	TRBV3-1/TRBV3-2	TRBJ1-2	TGTGCCAGCAGCCAAGGTTATGGCCAGGGGGTTGGCTACACCTTC	CASSQGYGQGVGYTF
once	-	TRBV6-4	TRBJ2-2	TGTGCCAGCAGCCAAGAGCGTGTAGGCGGGGAGCTGTTTTTT	CASSQERVGGELFF
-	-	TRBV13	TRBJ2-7	TGTGCCAGCAGCTCCCAGGGGATTCGGCAGTACTTC	CASSSQGIRQYF
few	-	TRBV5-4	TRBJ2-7	TGTGCCAGCAGCTTATCACAGGGTTTCTACGAGCAGTACTTC	CASSLSQGFYEQYF
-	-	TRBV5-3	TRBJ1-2	TGTGCCAATACGGTCCCTACCCAGGTCAACAACTATGGCTACACCTTC	CANTVPTQVNNYGYTF
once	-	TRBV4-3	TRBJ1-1	TGCGCCAGCAGCCCGGGTACCCAAAACACTGAAGCTTTCTTT	CASSPGTQNTEAFF
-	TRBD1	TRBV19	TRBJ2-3	TGTGCCAGTACAGGGACAGGGACAGATACGCAGTATTTT	CASTGTGTDTQYF
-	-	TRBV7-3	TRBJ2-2	TGTGCCAGCAGCCCCCAGGCAGGGGAGCTGTTTTTT	CASSPQAGELFF
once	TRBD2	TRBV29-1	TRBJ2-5	TGCAGCGTTGGCCCCAGCGGGGGGGAAGAGACCCAGTACTTC	CSVGPSGGEETQYF
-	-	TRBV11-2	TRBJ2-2	TGTGCCAGCAGCCCTACCGGGGAGCTGTTTTTT	CASSPTGELFF
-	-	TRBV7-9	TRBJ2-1	TGTGCCAGCAGCTTAAGATTCGGTGAGCAGTTCTTC	CASSLRFGEQFF
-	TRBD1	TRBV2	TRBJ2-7	TGTGCCAGCAGCGGGGACAGGGCTAGAGAGCAGTACTTC	CASSGDRAREQYF
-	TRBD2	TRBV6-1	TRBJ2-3	TGTGCCAGCAGTGAAGGAGTAGCGGGAGGGACCACAGATACGCAGTATTTT	CASSEGVAGGTTDTQYF
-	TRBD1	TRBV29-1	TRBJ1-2	TGCAGCGCTGGACAGGGTACCAACTATGGCTACACCTTC	CSAGQGTNYGYTF
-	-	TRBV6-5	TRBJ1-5	TGTGCCAGCGGAGGTGGGCAGCCGCTGGGGCAGCCCCAGCATTTT	CASGGGQPLGQPQHF
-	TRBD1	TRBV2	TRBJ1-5	TGTGCCAGCACAGAAAAACAGGGGGTAATCAATCAGCCCCAGCATTTT	CASTEKQGVINQPQHF
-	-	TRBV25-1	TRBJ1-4	TGTGCCAGCAGTGAAGGGGGAGGTTTGAAAAAACTGTTTTTT	CASSEGGGLKKLFF
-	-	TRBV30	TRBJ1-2	TGTGCCTGGAGTGTGCCTCCGGAGTCGAACTATGGCTACACCTTC	CAWSVPPESNYGYTF
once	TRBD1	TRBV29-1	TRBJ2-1	TGCAGCGCTTCCGGGACAGCCAAATACAATGAGCAGTTCTTC	CSASGTAKYNEQFF
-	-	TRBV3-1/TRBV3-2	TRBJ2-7	TGTGCCAGCAGCCAACAGGAGCAGTACTTC	CASSQQEQYF
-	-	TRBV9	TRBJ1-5	TGTGCCAGCAGCGTAGAGGGGATGGATCAGCCCCAGCATTTT	CASSVEGMDQPQHF
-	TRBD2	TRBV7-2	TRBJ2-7	TGTGCCAGCAGCCTGGGGACTAGCGCGTTCTACGAGCAGTACTTC	CASSLGTSAFYEQYF
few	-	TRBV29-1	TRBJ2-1	TGCAGCGTTGTTGGCGGGCAAACTAACAATGAGCAGTTCTTC	CSVVGGQTNNEQFF
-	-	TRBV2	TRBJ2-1	TGTGCCAGCATAAAGGAGGCCATGAGCTCCTACAATGAGCAGTTCTTC	CASIKEAMSSYNEQFF
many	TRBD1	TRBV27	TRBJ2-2	TGTGCCAGCAGTGCCGGGACAGGGGTTGTCACCGGGGAGCTGTTTTTT	CASSAGTGVVTGELFF
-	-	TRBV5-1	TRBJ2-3	TGCGCCAGCATATCAGCAGATACGCAGTATTTT	CASISADTQYF
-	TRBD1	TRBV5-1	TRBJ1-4	TGCGCCAGCAGCTCTACAGGGGAAGGGGGCGAAAAACTGTTTTTT	CASSSTGEGGEKLFF
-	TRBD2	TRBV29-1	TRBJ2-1	TGCAGCGTCGCCGGGACTAGCGGGGGGTACAATGAGCAGTTCTTC	CSVAGTSGGYNEQFF
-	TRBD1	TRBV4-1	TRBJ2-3	TGCGCCAGCAGCCGACAGGGTCAACGCACAGATACGCAGTATTTT	CASSRQGQRTDTQYF
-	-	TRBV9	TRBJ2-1	TGTGCCAGCAGCGCGGGGTACAATGAGCAGTTCTTC	CASSAGYNEQFF
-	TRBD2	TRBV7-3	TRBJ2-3	TGTGCCAGCAGCTTCGGAGCTAGCGGGAGGTTCGCAGATACGCAGTATTTT	CASSFGASGRFADTQYF
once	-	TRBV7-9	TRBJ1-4	TGTGCCAGCAGCTTACTCATCGGACAGTGGAAGGAAAAACTGTTTTTT	CASSLLIGQWKEKLFF
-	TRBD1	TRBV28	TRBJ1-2	TGTGCCAGCAGTTCCTCCCAGGGGGTTGACTATGGCTACACCTTC	CASSSSQGVDYGYTF
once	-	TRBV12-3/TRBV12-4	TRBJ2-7	TGTGCCAGCAGTTTATCCACCTACGAGCAGTACTTC	CASSLSTYEQYF